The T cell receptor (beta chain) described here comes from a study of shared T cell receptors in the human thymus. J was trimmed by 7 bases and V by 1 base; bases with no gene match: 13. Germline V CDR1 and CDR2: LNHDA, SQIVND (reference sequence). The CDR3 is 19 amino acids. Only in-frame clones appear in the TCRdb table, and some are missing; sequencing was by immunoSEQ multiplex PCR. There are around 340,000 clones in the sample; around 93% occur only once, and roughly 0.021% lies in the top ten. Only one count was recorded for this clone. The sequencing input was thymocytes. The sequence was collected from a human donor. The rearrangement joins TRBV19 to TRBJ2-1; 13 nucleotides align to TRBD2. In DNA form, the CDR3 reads TGTGCCAGTAGTATAGGACGACTAGCGGGAGGTTTCGGGGGGAATGAGCAGTTCTTC. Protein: CASSIGRLAGGFGGNEQFF.